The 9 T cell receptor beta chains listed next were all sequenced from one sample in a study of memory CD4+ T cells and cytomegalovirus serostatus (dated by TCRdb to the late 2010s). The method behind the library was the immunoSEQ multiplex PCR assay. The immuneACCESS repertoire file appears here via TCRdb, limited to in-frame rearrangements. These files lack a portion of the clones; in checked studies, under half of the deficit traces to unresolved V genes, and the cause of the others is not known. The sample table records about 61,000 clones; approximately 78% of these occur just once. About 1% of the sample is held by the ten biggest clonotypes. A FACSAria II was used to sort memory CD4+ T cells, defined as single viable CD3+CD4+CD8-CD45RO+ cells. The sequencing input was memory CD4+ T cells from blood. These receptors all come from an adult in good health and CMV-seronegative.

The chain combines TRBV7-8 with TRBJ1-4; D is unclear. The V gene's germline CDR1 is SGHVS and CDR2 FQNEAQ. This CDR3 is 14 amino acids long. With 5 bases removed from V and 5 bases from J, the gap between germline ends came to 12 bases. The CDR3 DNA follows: TGTGCCAGCAGCATAAGGAGCCTGAATGAAAAACTGTTTTTT. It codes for CASSIRSLNEKLFF.

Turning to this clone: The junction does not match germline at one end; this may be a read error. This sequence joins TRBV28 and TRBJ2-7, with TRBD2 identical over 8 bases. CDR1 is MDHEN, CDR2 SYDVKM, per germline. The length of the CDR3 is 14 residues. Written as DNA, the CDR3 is TGTGCCAGCAGGGGGACTAGTAGGAACTACGAGCTGTACTTC. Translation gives CASRGTSRNYELYF.

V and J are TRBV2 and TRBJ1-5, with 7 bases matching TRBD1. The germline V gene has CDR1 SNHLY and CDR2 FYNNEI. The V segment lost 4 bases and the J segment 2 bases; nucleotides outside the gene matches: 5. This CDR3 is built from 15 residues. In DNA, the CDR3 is TGTGCCAGCAGTGCCACAGGGGCAGGCAATCAGCCCCAGCATTTT. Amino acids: CASSATGAGNQPQHF.

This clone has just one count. This chain's CDR3 is CASSLRVTGADTQYF. For the CDR3, the DNA is TGTGCCAGCAGTTTAAGGGTCACTGGGGCAGATACGCAGTATTTT. J is TRBJ2-3 and V is TRBV27, with D uncertain. The germline CDR1 and CDR2 sequences are MNHEY and SMNVEV (reference sequence). V was pared by 2 bases and J by 4 bases, with 13 bases between. The CDR3 consists of 15 residues.

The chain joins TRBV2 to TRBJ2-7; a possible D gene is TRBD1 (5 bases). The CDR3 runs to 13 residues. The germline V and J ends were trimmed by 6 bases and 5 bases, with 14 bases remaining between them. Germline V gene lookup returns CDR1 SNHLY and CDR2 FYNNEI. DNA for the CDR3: TGTGCCAGCAGCGTCAGGGTAGGAAACGAGCAGTACTTC. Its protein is CASSVRVGNEQYF. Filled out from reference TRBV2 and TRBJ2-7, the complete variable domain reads EPEVTQTPSHQVTQMGQEVILRCVPISNHLYFYWYRQILGQKVEFLVSFYNNEISEKSEIFDDQFSVERPDGSNFTLKIRSTKLEDSAMYFCASSVRVGNEQYFGPGTRLTVT.

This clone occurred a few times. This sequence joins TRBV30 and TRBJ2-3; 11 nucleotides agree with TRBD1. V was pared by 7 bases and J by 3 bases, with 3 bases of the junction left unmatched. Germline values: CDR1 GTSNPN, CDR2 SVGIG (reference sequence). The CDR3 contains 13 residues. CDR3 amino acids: CASDRGLTDTQYF. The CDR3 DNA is TGTGCCTCGGACAGGGGGCTTACAGATACGCAGTATTTT.

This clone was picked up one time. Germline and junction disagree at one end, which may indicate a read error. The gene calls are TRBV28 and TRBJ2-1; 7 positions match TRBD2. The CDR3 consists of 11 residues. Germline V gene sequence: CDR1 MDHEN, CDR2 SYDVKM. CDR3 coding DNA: TGTGCCAGCAGCTCAGGACTAGTTCGGCTCTTC. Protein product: CASSSGLVRLF.

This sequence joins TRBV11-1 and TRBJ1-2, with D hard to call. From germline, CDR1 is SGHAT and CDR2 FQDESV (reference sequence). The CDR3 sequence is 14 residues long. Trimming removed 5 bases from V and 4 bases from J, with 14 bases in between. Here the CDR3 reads CASSPGYTSYGYTF. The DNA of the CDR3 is TGTGCCAGCAGCCCCGGCTACACAAGCTATGGCTACACCTTC.

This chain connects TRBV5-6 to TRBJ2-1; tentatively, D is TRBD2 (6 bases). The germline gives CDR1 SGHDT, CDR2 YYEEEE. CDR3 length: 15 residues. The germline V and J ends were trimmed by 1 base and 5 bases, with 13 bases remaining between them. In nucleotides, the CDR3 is TGTGCCAGCAGCTTGCGGGGGAAGTCGCACAATGAGCAGTTCTTC. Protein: CASSLRGKSHNEQFF. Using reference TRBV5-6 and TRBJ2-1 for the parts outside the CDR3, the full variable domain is DAGVTQSPTHLIKTRGQQVTLRCSPKSGHDTVSWYQQALGQGPQFIFQYYEEEERQRGNFPDRFSGHQFPNYSSELNVNALLLGDSALYLCASSLRGKSHNEQFFGPGTRLTVL.